The 23 T cell receptor beta chains reported below all come from one sample, sequenced in a study of response to subunit inactivated influenza vaccine. TCRdb recomputed calls from the RT-PCR reads with MiXCR, one row per CDR3 protein. The sample has about 570,000 distinct CDR3 sequences; roughly 12% are singletons. These records were also assigned to another study, of T cells expressing NK-cell markers. As that study records: UMIs were included in TCR beta cDNA generated by 5'RACE template switching.

Sequenced material: PBMCs from blood, taken on the day of vaccination. The receptors come from a man aged 45 to 65 who received an inactivated influenza vaccine.

In its sample, this clonotype was seen a few times. The chain uses TRBV12-3 or TRBV12-4 and TRBJ2-2; 7 positions match TRBD2. The V gene end was trimmed by 0 bases and the J gene end by 6 bases; junction bases not matched to a gene: 1. The CDR3 is made up of 14 amino acids. CDR3 in DNA: TGTGCCAGCAGTTTAGCGGGGAGGGCCGGGGAGCTGTTTTTT. Residues: CASSLAGRAGELFF.

This clonotype was seen ten or more times. The chain links TRBV5-6 to TRBJ1-5; 7 nucleotides align to TRBD1. Germline V CDR1 and CDR2: SGHDT, YYEEEE. Losses at the gene ends were 1 base for V and 6 bases for J; bases not matched to a gene: 10. There are 16 residues in the CDR3. The CDR3 reads CASSLSGTELGQPQHF. The CDR3 nucleotides read TGTGCCAGCAGCTTGAGTGGGACAGAGTTGGGTCAGCCCCAGCATTTT. The full variable domain, its missing parts supplied by reference TRBV5-6 and TRBJ1-5, is DAGVTQSPTHLIKTRGQQVTLRCSPKSGHDTVSWYQQALGQGPQFIFQYYEEEERQRGNFPDRFSGHQFPNYSSELNVNALLLGDSALYLCASSLSGTELGQPQHFGDGTRLSIL.

The rearrangement links TRBV11-2 to TRBJ2-7; D perhaps matches TRBD1 (5 bases). In germline, CDR1 is SGHAT, CDR2 FQNNGV. Trimming removed 1 base at V and 8 bases at J, with 12 bases between. CDR3 length equals 13 residues. The CDR3 nucleotides are TGTGCCAGCAGCTTAGTAGGGGTCTCTAAGCAGTACTTC. Translating gives CASSLVGVSKQYF. The whole variable domain, remainder taken from reference TRBV11-2 and TRBJ2-7, is EAGVAQSPRYKIIEKRQSVAFWCNPISGHATLYWYQQILGQGPKLLIQFQNNGVVDDSQLPKDRFSAERLKGVDSTLKIQPAKLEDSAVYLCASSLVGVSKQYFGPGTRLTVT.

The V call is TRBV5-1, the J call TRBJ2-3; TRBD1 matches 7 bases. The CDR3 totals 15 residues. The germline V gene encodes CDR1 SGHRS and CDR2 YFSETQ. The V and J ends lost 0 bases and 4 bases, in that order; junction bases with no gene match: 5. The CDR3 DNA reads as TGCGCCAGCAGCTTGGCGGCAGGGGGTGCAGATACGCAGTATTTT. Translated, it gives CASSLAAGGADTQYF. Drawing the rest from reference TRBV5-1 and TRBJ2-3, the complete variable domain is KAGVTQTPRYLIKTRGQQVTLSCSPISGHRSVSWYQQTPGQGLQFLFEYFSETQRNKGNFPGRFSGRQFSNSRSEMNVSTLELGDSALYLCASSLAAGGADTQYFGPGTRLTVL.

This chain links TRBV6-2 or TRBV6-3 with TRBJ2-2, with 7 bases matching TRBD2. Germline CDR1 reads MNHEY; CDR2 reads SVGEGT. V dropped 6 bases and J dropped 7; count of bases not matched to a gene: 11. This CDR3 comprises 15 residues. CDR3 sequence: CASSRTSIPVGELFF. The CDR3 DNA reads TGTGCCAGCAGCAGGACTAGTATTCCCGTCGGGGAGCTGTTTTTT.

This clonotype came up a few times. The chain links TRBV15 to TRBJ2-1; 8 bases line up with TRBD2. Germline V gives CDR1 LNHNV, CDR2 YYDKDF (reference sequence). V trimming: 5 bases; J trimming: 5 bases; junction bases outside the gene matches: 8. This CDR3 has 15 amino acids. Here the CDR3 reads CATSPSASGHNEQFF. In DNA form, the CDR3 reads TGTGCCACCAGCCCCTCAGCTAGCGGGCACAATGAGCAGTTCTTC.

The rearrangement uses TRBV7-8 and TRBJ2-7, with TRBD1 identical over 9 bases. Germline assignment: CDR1 SGHVS and CDR2 FQNEAQ. Trimming took 1 base from V and 6 from J; bases not matched to a gene: 4. CDR3 length: 14 residues. For the CDR3, the DNA is TGTGCCAGCAGCTTAGTGGGACAGGGTTCCGAGCAGTACTTC. It specifies CASSLVGQGSEQYF.

The rearrangement joins TRBV18 to TRBJ2-3; D gene unclear. CDR1 is KGHSH, CDR2 LQKENI, per germline. The V end lost 4 bases, the J end lost 6 bases, and 5 bases lay between the germline ends. The CDR3 has 11 amino acids. CDR3 sequence reads: CASSHEDTQYF. For the CDR3, the DNA is TGTGCCAGCTCACATGAGGATACGCAGTATTTT.

The chain recombines TRBV7-2 with TRBJ2-4, with D maybe TRBD2 (5 bases). The germline gives CDR1 SGHTA, CDR2 FQGNSA. V shed 2 bases and J shed 8 bases, with 13 bases lying between them. CDR3 length: 14 residues. The CDR3 region has the DNA TGTGCCAGCAGCTTAACTAGACTCGCGGACATTCAGTACTTC. It codes for CASSLTRLADIQYF.

This clonotype was counted between two and nine times. The chain couples TRBV20-1 to TRBJ1-1; the D is unclear. Germline values: CDR1 DFQATT, CDR2 SNEGSKA (reference sequence). V lost 0 bases to trimming and J lost 1 base, with 12 bases between them. The CDR3 sequence is 15 residues long. The CDR3 spells CSARDGSYRNTEAFF. CDR3 DNA: TGCAGTGCTAGAGATGGGAGCTACCGGAACACTGAAGCTTTCTTT.

This clonotype was seen a handful of times. The chain employs TRBV27 and TRBJ2-7; the D is unclear. V was shortened by 11 bases and J by 12 bases, with 11 bases between the two germline ends. The CDR3 is made up of 8 amino acids. The germline V gene has CDR1 MNHEY and CDR2 SMNVEV (reference sequence). CDR3 nucleotides: TGTGCCCCCTGGGTGGTGTACTTC. Its translation is CAPWVVYF.

This clonotype showed up just a few times. The chain uses TRBV12-3 or TRBV12-4 and TRBJ2-7, with 8 bases matching TRBD2. Trimming cost V 3 bases and J 5 bases; bases outside gene matches: 9. CDR3 length: 15 residues. CDR3 DNA: TGTGCCAGCAGTTTCGGGGGGGGTTCCCGCGACGAGCAGTACTTC. This codes for CASSFGGGSRDEQYF.

The rearrangement uses TRBV6-5 and TRBJ2-1, with TRBD2 identical over 8 bases. Germline CDR1 is MNHEY and CDR2 is SVGAGI. Trimming removed 0 bases from V and 3 bases from J; junction bases left unmatched: 10. The CDR3 has 18 amino acids. The CDR3 loop reads CASSYSLVAGPNYNEQFF. Written as DNA, the CDR3 is TGTGCCAGCAGTTACTCTTTGGTAGCGGGGCCAAACTACAATGAGCAGTTCTTC.

This clonotype was picked up a small number of times. The genes are TRBV28 and TRBJ2-5; D assignment may be TRBD1 or TRBD2 (5 bases each). Between the trimmed V and J ends, which lost 2 bases and 4 bases, there was a span of 14 bases. The CDR3 length is 15 residues. Germline V gives CDR1 MDHEN, CDR2 SYDVKM. The CDR3 loop is CASSLQGIGGETQYF. As DNA, the CDR3 is TGTGCCAGCAGTTTACAGGGTATAGGAGGAGAGACCCAGTACTTC.

This clonotype was seen a handful of times. The V and J genes are TRBV6-5 and TRBJ2-1; tentative D call: TRBD1 (6 bases). The CDR3 runs to 11 residues. Deletions cut 6 bases from V and 10 bases from J, with 10 bases between. Per germline, CDR1 MNHEY and CDR2 SVGAGI. CDR3 coding DNA: TGTGCCAGCAGGCAGGGGACGGAGCAGTTCTTC. Its translation is CASRQGTEQFF.

This clonotype occurred many times. The chain carries TRBV7-6 and TRBJ1-1; D gene unclear. CDR1 SGHVS and CDR2 FNYEAQ come from the germline V gene. V shed 1 base and J shed 1 base, with 7 bases lying between them. CDR3 length: 14 amino acids. The CDR3 reads CASSLVRGNTEAFF. CDR3 in DNA: TGTGCCAGCAGCTTAGTTCGGGGGAACACTGAAGCTTTCTTT.

This chain links TRBV24-1 with TRBJ2-1; 9 bases align to TRBD1. Trimming removed 1 base from V and 8 bases from J; junction bases left unmatched: 5. The CDR3 runs to 15 residues. CDR1 and CDR2 (germline): KGHDR, SFDVKD. CDR3 residues: CATSDFGTGFDEQFF. The CDR3 nucleotides read TGTGCCACCAGTGATTTCGGGACAGGGTTTGATGAGCAGTTCTTC.

CDR3 sequence: CASSHDGTFTDTQYF. The CDR3 DNA reads TGCGCCAGCAGCCATGACGGAACCTTCACAGATACGCAGTATTTT. The chain couples TRBV4-1 to TRBJ2-3, with D uncertain. CDR1 and CDR2 (germline): MGHRA, YSYEKL. The CDR3 is 15 residues long. Trimming shortened V by 3 bases and J by 2 bases, and 12 bases separated the two germline ends.

The chain recombines TRBV4-3 with TRBJ2-7, with D possibly TRBD1 on 6 matching bases. This CDR3 has 14 residues. V shed 0 bases and J shed 7 bases, with 13 bases lying between them. CDR1 is LGHNA and CDR2 is YSLEER in the germline V gene. CDR3 residues: CASSQDGGYDEQYF. Here the CDR3 DNA reads TGCGCCAGCAGCCAAGATGGGGGCTACGATGAGCAGTACTTC.

This clonotype has at least ten counts. The chain joins TRBV7-8 to TRBJ1-2; perhaps TRBD1 as D (6 bases). Looked up from germline, CDR1 is SGHVS and CDR2 is FQNEAQ. There are 14 residues in the CDR3. V gave up 5 bases and J gave up 5 bases, with 15 bases separating them. The CDR3 spells CASSGGGRGYGYTF. In DNA form, the CDR3 reads TGTGCCAGCAGCGGGGGGGGCAGGGGTTATGGCTACACCTTC.

The rearrangement uses TRBV5-1 and TRBJ1-3; D is possibly TRBD1 (5 bases). The CDR3 sequence is 15 residues long. The V end was cut by 1 base, the J end by 9 bases, with 17 bases between. Germline V CDR1 and CDR2: SGHRS, YFSETQ. This chain's CDR3 is CASSLMSGAQSTIYF. The CDR3 DNA follows: TGCGCCAGCAGCTTGATGTCCGGGGCCCAGAGCACCATATATTTT.

This clonotype was seen ten or more times. The chain combines TRBV2 with TRBJ2-1; 9 bases map to TRBD2. The CDR3 extends over 16 amino acids. Unmatched junction bases numbered 11, after V lost 5 bases and J lost 6 bases. The germline V gene has CDR1 SNHLY and CDR2 FYNNEI. The CDR3 spells CASSFGLARGFNEQFF. The CDR3 nucleotides read TGTGCCAGCAGTTTTGGACTAGCGAGAGGTTTCAATGAGCAGTTCTTC.

This clonotype was counted once. An end of the junction differs from the germline gene, which may be a read error. This chain joins TRBV12-3 or TRBV12-4 and TRBJ2-7; TRBD2 aligns across 7 bases. The CDR3 has 14 residues. CDR3 sequence (DNA): TGTGCCAGCAGGGTAGCCTGGGAGGGAAACGAGGAGTACTTC. Encoded protein: CASRVAWEGNEEYF.